The 29 T cell receptor beta chains in this list originate from one sample, sequenced in a study of T cell responses to AZD1222 COVID-19 vaccine. The data were produced by immunoSEQ multiplex PCR, yet TCRdb's version contains in-frame clones alone and is incomplete. The sample lists under 200,000 clones, roughly 91% occurring once. The specimen comprised peripheral blood, sampled 28 days after the second AZD1222 dose. The source of these receptors is an adult who received the AZD1222 COVID-19 vaccine.

This chain uses TRBV11-2 with TRBJ1-3; D remains ambiguous. V lost 7 bases, J lost 3 bases, and 16 bases lay in between. The CDR3 consists of 15 residues. Germline assignment: CDR1 SGHAT and CDR2 FQNNGV. CDR3 coding DNA: TGTGCCAGCAACCGAGGGAAAGGGAGTGGAAACACCATATATTTT. Protein: CASNRGKGSGNTIYF.

V and J are TRBV19 and TRBJ1-5; 7 bases agree with TRBD1. The CDR3 is 15 residues long. The germline V gene has CDR1 LNHDA and CDR2 SQIVND (reference sequence). V dropped 6 bases and J dropped 7; count of bases not matched to a gene: 12. CDR3 nucleotides: TGTGCCAGTAGGCCCCGGGCAGGGGGTGGACAGCCCCAGCATTTT. This codes for CASRPRAGGGQPQHF.

The rearrangement uses TRBV4-3 and TRBJ2-1; 8 bases align to TRBD2. Trimming at V came to 0 bases and at J to 4 bases, leaving 5 bases not matched to a gene. Germline loops: CDR1 LGHNA, CDR2 YSLEER. CDR3 size: 16 residues. CDR3 coding DNA: TGCGCCAGCAGCCAAGATTTAGCTAGCGGGTACAATGAGCAGTTCTTC. This gives the protein CASSQDLASGYNEQFF.

The chain links TRBV4-3 to TRBJ2-7; D remains unclear. This CDR3 comprises 15 residues. Looked up from germline, CDR1 is LGHNA and CDR2 is YSLEER. V lost 1 base to trimming and J lost 3 bases, with 13 bases between them. The CDR3 is CASSQGMDGHYEQYF. The CDR3 DNA sequence: TGCGCCAGCAGCCAAGGGATGGACGGGCACTACGAGCAGTACTTC.

CDR3 sequence (DNA): TGTGCCAGCAGCTTCGCACAGGGTGGGCACAATGAGCAGTTCTTC. This codes for CASSFAQGGHNEQFF. The J gene is TRBJ2-1, the V gene TRBV7-2; a weak D match, TRBD1 (6 bases). CDR1 and CDR2 (germline): SGHTA, FQGNSA. V dropped 3 bases and J dropped 5 bases, with 14 bases sitting between them. The CDR3 is made up of 15 amino acids.

This chain uses TRBV12-2 with TRBJ1-5; no check of the table's D call, TRBD1, against the DNA was made. TRBV12-2 is termed a pseudogene. This CDR3 has 14 amino acids. In nucleotides, the CDR3 is TGTGCAAGTCGCTTAGAAGGGGGCAGCCAGCCCCAGCATTTT. Translating gives CASRLEGGSQPQHF.

The rearrangement uses TRBV30 and TRBJ2-1; D may be TRBD2 (6 bases). V lost 4 bases to trimming and J lost 9 bases, with 13 bases between them. Per the germline V gene, CDR1 is GTSNPN and CDR2 is SVGIG (reference sequence). This CDR3 has 12 amino acids. The CDR3 spells CAWTGTRGEQFF. In nucleotides, the CDR3 is TGTGCCTGGACCGGGACTCGCGGTGAGCAGTTCTTC.

Here the CDR3 reads CASSPQPRTGRAGAFF. CDR3 bases: TGTGCCAGCAGCCCACAGCCGCGAACAGGCCGCGCAGGCGCTTTCTTT. This chain joins TRBV7-2 and TRBJ1-1, with D possibly being TRBD1 (5 bases). Trimming took 5 bases from V and 11 from J, leaving 27 bases between them. CDR1 SGHTA and CDR2 FQGNSA come from the germline V gene. This CDR3 is built from 16 residues.

The genes are TRBV7-9 and TRBJ2-2; TRBD1 matches 7 bases. Germline V gene sequence: CDR1 SEHNR, CDR2 FQNEAQ (reference sequence). V lost 2 bases and J lost 3; bases outside the gene matches: 0. The CDR3 is 14 amino acids. In DNA form, the CDR3 reads TGTGCCAGCAGCTTAACAGGGGACACCGGGGAGCTGTTTTTT. Its translation: CASSLTGDTGELFF.

This rearrangement joins TRBV11-2 to TRBJ2-5; a weak D match, TRBD2 (5 bases). V was trimmed by 4 bases and J by 5 bases, leaving 14 bases between them. CDR1 SGHAT and CDR2 FQNNGV come from the germline V gene. The CDR3 length is 14 residues. In nucleotides, the CDR3 is TGTGCCAGCAGCTCCTTTGTCGGGAAGGAGACCCAGTACTTC. This translates into CASSSFVGKETQYF.

The CDR3 protein is CATSDSRLALTF. In nucleotides, the CDR3 is TGTGCCACCAGTGATTCCAGGTTAGCTCTCACCTTC. The chain has TRBV24-1 and TRBJ1-2, with D uncertain. The CDR3 is made up of 12 amino acids. The V end was cut by 2 bases, the J end by 13 bases, with 13 bases between. The germline CDR1 and CDR2 sequences are KGHDR and SFDVKD.

Written as DNA, the CDR3 is TGTGCCAGCCGTCAGGGGCCCACTGAAGCTTTCTTT. Residues: CASRQGPTEAFF. The chain carries TRBV7-8 and TRBJ1-1, with D possibly being TRBD1 (6 bases). This CDR3 region has 12 residues. V was cut by 8 bases and J by 4 bases, with 11 bases left in between. CDR1 and CDR2 from the germline V gene are SGHVS and FQNEAQ.

A word on this clone: Other nucleotide sequences in the sample specify the same CDR3. The chain couples TRBV28 to TRBJ2-7; D is perhaps TRBD1 (6 bases). In germline, CDR1 is MDHEN, CDR2 SYDVKM. This CDR3 has 13 amino acids. Between the trimmed V and J ends, which lost 5 bases and 1 base, there was a span of 9 bases. The CDR3, as DNA: TGTGCCAGCAGTCCCGGACAGTCCTACGAGCAGTACTTC. Translated, it gives CASSPGQSYEQYF.

This chain connects TRBV11-2 to TRBJ2-7; 9 bases map to TRBD1. Germline CDR1 and CDR2: SGHAT and FQNNGV. There are 15 residues in the CDR3. After removal of 5 bases from V and 0 bases from J, the junction contained 5 bases not matched to a gene. Here the CDR3 DNA reads TGTGCCAGCAGCCCGGACAGGGGCATCTCCTACGAGCAGTACTTC. This gives the protein CASSPDRGISYEQYF.

V and J are TRBV28 and TRBJ1-4, with D perhaps TRBD1 (5 bases). Germline V gene data show CDR1 as MDHEN and CDR2 as SYDVKM. The ends were cut back, 1 base at V and 0 bases at J, with 12 bases in the middle. This CDR3 has 17 residues. The CDR3 DNA is TGTGCCAGCAGTTTATTTCGGGGCCTCTCAACTAATGAAAAACTGTTTTTT. This encodes CASSLFRGLSTNEKLFF.

The genes are TRBV7-3 and TRBJ2-1; D possibly corresponds to TRBD1 (7 bases). Trimming stripped 9 bases from V and 10 bases from J, with 19 bases between. The CDR3 consists of 13 residues. In germline, CDR1 is SGHTA, CDR2 FQGTGA. CDR3 sequence reads: CASEMRQGGEQFF. DNA of the CDR3: TGTGCCAGTGAGATGAGACAGGGAGGAGAGCAGTTCTTC.

This clone has a single count. The chain joins TRBV24-1 to TRBJ1-4, with 9 bases that match TRBD1. Germline V gives CDR1 KGHDR, CDR2 SFDVKD. The CDR3 is 17 amino acids. V was pared by 3 bases and J by 8 bases, with 12 bases of the junction left unmatched. The CDR3 sequence is CATSDPRLTGGGEKLFF. DNA of the CDR3: TGTGCCACCAGTGATCCCCGCCTCACAGGGGGCGGAGAAAAACTGTTTTTT.

The chain carries TRBV6-4 and TRBJ1-6; 10 bases line up with TRBD1. The germline V gene encodes CDR1 MRHNA and CDR2 SNTAGT. The junction had 9 bases not matched to a gene; V was cut back by 6 bases and J by 10 bases. The CDR3 is 15 residues long. The CDR3 bases are TGTGCCAGCAGCGATGGACAGGGGGTTAACTCACCCCTCCACTTT. It codes for CASSDGQGVNSPLHF.

The chain joins TRBV10-1 to TRBJ1-1; no clear D gene. Looked up from germline, CDR1 is WNHNN and CDR2 is SYGVQD (reference sequence). Trimming left V 6 bases short and J 3 bases short, with 23 bases between. The CDR3 length is 17 residues. The CDR3 sequence: CASRIPPALEEDTEAFF. CDR3 DNA sequence: TGCGCCAGCAGGATTCCTCCGGCGCTTGAGGAGGACACTGAAGCTTTCTTT.

V gene TRBV3-1 (or the pseudogene TRBV3-2) combines with J gene TRBJ1-1; D not resolved. In germline, CDR1 is LGHDT, CDR2 YNNKEL (reference sequence). The CDR3 runs to 17 residues. Trimming stripped 2 bases from V and 4 bases from J, with 20 bases between. The CDR3 sequence is CASSQIVGSGMSTEAFF. As DNA, the CDR3 is TGTGCCAGCAGCCAAATAGTGGGCAGTGGGATGAGCACTGAAGCTTTCTTT.

The V call is TRBV5-4, the J call TRBJ2-7, with D possibly being TRBD2 (7 bases). The V gene's germline CDR1 is SGHNT and CDR2 YYREEE (reference sequence). Trimming removed 2 bases at V and 4 bases at J, with 16 bases between. The CDR3 is 15 residues long. The CDR3 DNA sequence: TGTGCCAGCAGCTTAGAGTCGGCGGGGGCATACGAGCAGTACTTC. Amino acids: CASSLESAGAYEQYF.

The V and J genes are TRBV7-9 and TRBJ1-2; D is unresolved. The CDR3 has 14 amino acids. The V and J ends lost 3 bases and 0 bases respectively, with 8 bases between them. Looked up from germline, CDR1 is SEHNR and CDR2 is FQNEAQ (reference sequence). The CDR3 spells CASSFETANYGYTF. CDR3 in DNA: TGTGCCAGCAGCTTTGAAACAGCTAACTATGGCTACACCTTC.

The V gene is TRBV6-2 or TRBV6-3, the J gene TRBJ2-1; D is unresolved. Germline assignment: CDR1 MNHEY and CDR2 SVGEGT. The length of the CDR3 is 11 residues. V was trimmed by 5 bases and J by 7 bases, leaving 6 bases between them. The DNA for the CDR3 is TGTGCCAGCAGTCAATCGAATGAGCAGTTCTTC. This encodes CASSQSNEQFF.

This rearrangement joins TRBV7-2 to TRBJ1-5; D may be TRBD1 (5 bases). Germline-derived CDR1 and CDR2 are SGHTA and FQGNSA. This CDR3 has 16 residues. The V gene lost 1 base and the J gene lost 0 bases, with 10 bases spanning the gap. The CDR3 region is CASSLVGGYSNQPQHF. In DNA form, the CDR3 reads TGTGCCAGCAGCTTAGTGGGGGGGTATAGCAATCAGCCCCAGCATTTT. Using reference TRBV7-2 and TRBJ1-5 for the parts outside the CDR3, the full variable domain is GAGVSQSPSNKVTEKGKDVELRCDPISGHTALYWYRQSLGQGLEFLIYFQGNSAPDKSGLPSDRFSAERTGGSVSTLTIQRTQQEDSAVYLCASSLVGGYSNQPQHFGDGTRLSIL.

V gene TRBV15 combines with J gene TRBJ2-7, with D perhaps matching TRBD1 (5 bases). This CDR3 is 12 amino acids long. V lost 9 bases and J lost 7, with 16 bases in between. CDR1 is LNHNV and CDR2 is YYDKDF in the germline V gene (reference sequence). The CDR3 DNA follows: TGTGCCACGGGGCCTCGTGTGGGGGAGCAGTACTTC. Translating it yields CATGPRVGEQYF.

The chain recombines TRBV10-3 with TRBJ2-7, with D possibly being TRBD1 or TRBD2 (6 bases each). The CDR3 is 14 residues long. V lost 2 bases and J 2 bases, leaving 10 bases between the germline ends. Germline V CDR1 and CDR2: ENHRY, SYGVKD. CDR3 DNA sequence: TGTGCCATCAGTGAGCAAGGGGGGACCTACGAGCAGTACTTC. Its translation is CAISEQGGTYEQYF.

The rearrangement joins TRBV19 to TRBJ2-7; possibly TRBD1 for D (6 bases). The CDR3 totals 14 residues. The germline V and J ends were trimmed by 5 bases and 2 bases, with 13 bases remaining between them. Per germline, CDR1 LNHDA and CDR2 SQIVND (reference sequence). CDR3 loop: CASSHRDRTYEQYF. CDR3 coding DNA: TGTGCCAGTAGTCACAGGGATCGCACCTACGAGCAGTACTTC.

The V call is TRBV2, the J call TRBJ2-1, with 12 positions matching TRBD2. This CDR3 spans 14 amino acids. V shed 9 bases and J 1 base; nucleotides not matched to a gene: 1. CDR1 and CDR2 (germline): SNHLY, FYNNEI. The CDR3 is CASGLAGSYNEQFF. The CDR3, as DNA: TGTGCCAGTGGACTAGCGGGGTCCTACAATGAGCAGTTCTTC.

V is TRBV9 and J is TRBJ1-1; no definite D call. Germline CDR1 is SGDLS and CDR2 is YYNGEE. V gave up 7 bases and J gave up 0 bases, with 16 bases separating them. This CDR3 comprises 15 residues. CDR3 loop: CASSIVEEMNTEAFF. CDR3 in DNA: TGTGCCAGCTCAATAGTGGAAGAAATGAACACTGAAGCTTTCTTT. The full variable domain, in which reference TRBV9 and TRBJ1-1 provide the parts outside the CDR3, is DSGVTQTPKHLITATGQRVTLRCSPRSGDLSVYWYQQSLDQGLQFLIQYYNGEERAKGNILERFSAQQFPDLHSELNLSSLELGDSALYFCASSIVEEMNTEAFFGQGTRLTVV.